In its sample, the clone carrying this T cell receptor (beta chain) was seen a few times. Its target is not known. Tagging with unique molecular identifiers was a feature of the TCR beta cDNA libraries. TCRdb re-called the PCR reads with MiXCR, one entry per CDR3 protein. This sample has a few hundred thousand distinct CDR3 sequences, with approximately 37% found just once. These data are taken from a study of post-analysis software for immune sequencing data. Background on the study: Clinical courses comprised relapsing-remitting, secondary progressive and progressive-relapsing multiple sclerosis.

Study observations and caveats: Those with multiple sclerosis, the patient group, showed significantly lower normalized Chao1 diversity than controls. In patients, five or six TRBV segments were more frequent than in controls, with TRBV5-6, TRBV5-1 and TRBV20-1 among them.

The CDR3 extends over 17 amino acids. Germline assignment: CDR1 LGHNA and CDR2 YNFKEQ. V trimming: 1 base; J trimming: 0 bases; junction bases outside the gene matches: 8. This receptor was taken from a girl aged 2 to 9 with multiple sclerosis. Sample: blood. This chain links TRBV4-2 with TRBJ2-5; 7 bases are a match to TRBD2. This CDR3 is CASSQVLLLADQETQYF. CDR3 DNA: TGTGCCAGCAGCCAAGTTCTGCTCCTAGCGGACCAAGAGACCCAGTACTTC.